These 14 T cell receptor beta chains share one sample of origin, sequenced in a study of cytomegalovirus exposure and HLA in healthy donors. The PCR was carried out with 60 Vbeta primers and 13 Jbeta primers. TCRdb keeps only in-frame clones here, not all; method: immunoSEQ multiplex PCR. Seen here are some 120,000 clones, approximately 79% observed once, and the top ten hold around 4%. The sequencing sample was made of PBMCs. The receptors originated from a man aged 30 to 39 in good health and CMV-seronegative.

This clone was picked up a small number of times. The genes are TRBV13 and TRBJ2-7; D call uncertain. CDR1 and CDR2 (germline): PRHDT, FYEKMQ (reference sequence). The CDR3 spans 12 residues. V was clipped by 2 bases and J by 3 bases, with 5 bases between them. The CDR3 loop reads CASSLSNYEQYF. CDR3 DNA sequence: TGTGCCAGCAGCTTATCTAACTACGAGCAGTACTTC. The full variable domain, with the rest looked up from reference TRBV13 and TRBJ2-7, is AAGVIQSPRHLIKEKRETATLKCYPIPRHDTVYWYQQGPGQDPQFLISFYEKMQSDKGSIPDRFSAQQFSDYHSELNMSSLELGDSALYFCASSLSNYEQYFGPGTRLTVT.

The rearrangement joins TRBV28 to TRBJ1-1; D gene ambiguous. The CDR3 runs to 14 residues. The V and J ends lost 3 bases and 4 bases respectively, with 12 bases between them. Per germline, CDR1 MDHEN and CDR2 SYDVKM. The CDR3 loop reads CASSFYRGRTEAFF. The CDR3 nucleotides read TGTGCCAGCAGTTTCTATCGGGGTCGCACTGAAGCTTTCTTT.

The rearrangement uses TRBV19 and TRBJ2-5; 12 bases are shared with TRBD2. The V gene end was trimmed by 4 bases and the J gene end by 1 base; junction bases not matched to a gene: 4. The germline V gene encodes CDR1 LNHDA and CDR2 SQIVND (reference sequence). The CDR3 contains 16 residues. In nucleotides, the CDR3 is TGTGCCAGTAGTACCCAGACTAGCGGGGGCCAAGAGACCCAGTACTTC. Translation: CASSTQTSGGQETQYF.

This clone was seen more than once but under ten times. The chain combines TRBV27 with TRBJ2-7; TRBD1 aligns across 7 bases. The CDR3 has 14 amino acids. Trimming removed 6 bases from V and 0 bases from J; junction bases left unmatched: 5. CDR1 and CDR2 from the germline V gene are MNHEY and SMNVEV (reference sequence). CDR3 protein: CASRQGVYSYEQYF. Written as DNA, the CDR3 is TGTGCCAGCAGGCAGGGGGTTTACTCCTACGAGCAGTACTTC.

The V gene is TRBV10-3, the J gene TRBJ1-1; D not resolved. CDR3 length: 15 residues. CDR1 and CDR2 from the germline V gene are ENHRY and SYGVKD. V was trimmed by 3 bases and J by 5 bases, leaving 16 bases between them. The CDR3, as DNA: TGTGCCATCAGTGACGGGTATTCTTCGGTGACTGAAGCTTTCTTT. The encoded protein is CAISDGYSSVTEAFF.

V usage is TRBV7-9 and J usage is TRBJ2-5, with 7 bases that match TRBD1. Germline CDR1 reads SEHNR; CDR2 reads FQNEAQ (reference sequence). The CDR3 loop spans 14 amino acids. The V segment lost 4 bases and the J segment 4 bases; nucleotides outside the gene matches: 6. The CDR3 DNA is TGTGCCAGCAGCTATCAATACAGGGGAGAGACCCAGTACTTC. It translates to CASSYQYRGETQYF. Looking up the rest from reference TRBV7-9 and TRBJ2-5 gives the full variable domain: DTGVSQNPRHKITKRGQNVTFRCDPISEHNRLYWYRQTLGQGPEFLTYFQNEAQLEKSRLLSDRFSAERPKGSFSTLEIQRTEQGDSAMYLCASSYQYRGETQYFGPGTRLLVL.

The chain is built from TRBV20-1 and TRBJ1-1; D is possibly TRBD1 (6 bases). With 6 bases removed from V and 8 bases from J, the gap between germline ends came to 13 bases. The CDR3 consists of 11 residues. Germline V gene lookup returns CDR1 DFQATT and CDR2 SNEGSKA (reference sequence). The CDR3 DNA follows: TGCAGTGCCGAGGGGGAAACCGAAGCTTTCTTT. Protein product: CSAEGETEAFF.

The gene calls are TRBV2 and TRBJ1-5; 7 positions match TRBD1. V trimming: 0 bases; J trimming: 2 bases; junction bases outside the gene matches: 7. Germline CDR1 SNHLY, CDR2 FYNNEI. The CDR3 extends over 17 amino acids. The CDR3, as DNA: TGTGCCAGCAGTGAAGCGCGAGCAGGGGGAGGCAATCAGCCCCAGCATTTT. This translates into CASSEARAGGGNQPQHF.

This clone came up a few times. The chain couples TRBV7-8 to TRBJ2-3; maybe TRBD2 (6 bases). Per germline, CDR1 SGHVS and CDR2 FQNEAQ. The V and J ends lost 3 bases and 8 bases respectively, with 12 bases between them. There are 13 residues in the CDR3. The CDR3 sequence: CASSFIEGGTQYF. CDR3 coding DNA: TGTGCCAGCAGCTTTATCGAGGGAGGTACGCAGTATTTT.

In this sample, this clone turned up a few times. The chain uses TRBV25-1 and TRBJ1-3; no clear D gene. Trimming removed 1 base from V and 4 bases from J, with 2 bases in between. Germline CDR1 and CDR2: MGHDK and SYGVNS. This CDR3 region has 12 residues. This CDR3 is CASSESGNTIYF. As DNA, the CDR3 is TGTGCCAGCAGTGAATCAGGAAACACCATATATTTT.

The chain links TRBV19 to TRBJ2-2; a possible D gene is TRBD1 (6 bases). This CDR3 is 11 amino acids long. The germline V gene encodes CDR1 LNHDA and CDR2 SQIVND (reference sequence). The chain's CDR3 is CASGVTGELFF. CDR3 DNA: TGTGCGTCAGGGGTTACCGGGGAGCTGTTTTTT.

The J gene is TRBJ2-3, the V gene TRBV5-1, with 13 bases aligning to TRBD2. The CDR3 has 20 amino acids. Germline loops: CDR1 SGHRS, CDR2 YFSETQ. Unmatched junction bases numbered 13, after V lost 3 bases and J lost 0 bases. CDR3 region: CASSSYTSLAGGPSTDTQYF. In DNA, the CDR3 is TGCGCCAGCAGCTCCTATACCTCACTAGCGGGGGGGCCCAGCACAGATACGCAGTATTTT. The complete variable domain, with remaining parts taken from reference TRBV5-1 and TRBJ2-3, reads KAGVTQTPRYLIKTRGQQVTLSCSPISGHRSVSWYQQTPGQGLQFLFEYFSETQRNKGNFPGRFSGRQFSNSRSEMNVSTLELGDSALYLCASSSYTSLAGGPSTDTQYFGPGTRLTVL.

The genes are TRBV7-9 and TRBJ2-3; 7 bases agree with TRBD1. With V trimmed by 8 bases and J by 0 bases, 17 bases remained unmatched. The CDR3 runs 18 residues. Germline V gene data show CDR1 as SEHNR and CDR2 as FQNEAQ (reference sequence). CDR3 sequence: CASWSETGPYTSTDTQYF. In nucleotides, the CDR3 is TGTGCCAGCTGGAGTGAGACAGGGCCATATACTAGCACAGATACGCAGTATTTT. Full variable domain (missing parts from reference TRBV7-9 and TRBJ2-3): DTGVSQNPRHKITKRGQNVTFRCDPISEHNRLYWYRQTLGQGPEFLTYFQNEAQLEKSRLLSDRFSAERPKGSFSTLEIQRTEQGDSAMYLCASWSETGPYTSTDTQYFGPGTRLTVL.

The table lists this clone with a count of one. The chain employs TRBV5-6 and TRBJ2-7; D is undetermined. Trimming took off 0 bases at V and 2 bases at J, with 12 bases between the two ends. CDR3 length equals 15 residues. Germline V gene data show CDR1 as SGHDT and CDR2 as YYEEEE. The CDR3 here is CASSLGAGPTYEQYF. The DNA for the CDR3 is TGTGCCAGCAGCTTGGGGGCAGGCCCAACCTACGAGCAGTACTTC.